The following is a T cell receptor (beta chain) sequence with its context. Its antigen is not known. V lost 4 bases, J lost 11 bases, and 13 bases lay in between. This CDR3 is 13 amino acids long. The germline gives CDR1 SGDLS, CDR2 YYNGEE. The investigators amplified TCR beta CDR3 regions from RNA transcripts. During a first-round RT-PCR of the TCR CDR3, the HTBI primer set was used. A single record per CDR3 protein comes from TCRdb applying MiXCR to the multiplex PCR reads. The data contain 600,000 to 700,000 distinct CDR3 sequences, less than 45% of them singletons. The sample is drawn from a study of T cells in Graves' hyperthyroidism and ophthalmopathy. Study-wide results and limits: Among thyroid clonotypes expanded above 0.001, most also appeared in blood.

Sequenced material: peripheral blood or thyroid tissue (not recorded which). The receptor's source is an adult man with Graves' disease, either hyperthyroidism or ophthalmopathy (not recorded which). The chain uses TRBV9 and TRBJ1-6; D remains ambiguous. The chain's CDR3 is CASSLFIRTPLHF. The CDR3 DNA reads TGTGCCAGCAGCCTCTTTATCCGGACACCCCTCCACTTT.